Sequencing of this TCR beta chain was carried out in a study of shared clonotypes between healthy human individuals. Findings and caveats of the study: Non-shared clonotypes displayed generation probabilities falling below those of clonotypes present in all four donors.

Everyone who donated was a Caucasian adult who lived in Nashville, Tennessee. CD4+ cells underwent separation, giving CD45RA+ naive and CD45RA-negative memory subsets. With 0 bases removed from V and 6 bases from J, the gap between germline ends came to 10 bases. Germline V gene lookup returns CDR1 SGDLS and CDR2 YYNGEE. The CDR3 is made up of 14 amino acids. Every subset's genomic DNA went evenly onto several immunoSEQ plates. Measured with immunoSEQ multiplex PCR; TCRdb has only the in-frame clones, and not every one. The profile covers around 2.5 million clones, with over 85% appearing a single time and around 0.37% taken by the ten largest. Notes on this clone: Its antigen is unknown.

Sample: naive CD4+ T cells from PBMCs. This sample's subset: CD45RA+ positively selected. This chain uses TRBV9 with TRBJ2-1; the D is unclear. This sequence originates from a man aged 18 to 29 in good health. Some clones in this sample may be carry-over from other donors' samples. The CDR3 DNA is TGTGCCAGCAGCGTAGCTACGCCAATCAATGAGCAGTTCTTC. It is translated as CASSVATPINEQFF.